The rows below give T cell receptor beta chains drawn from one sample of a study of blood T cell repertoires in COVID-19. Produced via immunoSEQ multiplex PCR; TCRdb's table is partial and in-frame only. The table records about 180,000 clones, roughly four fifths of them present only once. Sequencing used peripheral blood. These receptors came from a woman in her sixties or seventies with COVID-19, enrolled during active disease. CDR3s include the opening cysteine and the closing phenylalanine or tryptophan. A D gene is named only where the DNA matches it firmly. The size of a clone is reported for some rows only, either as once, few or many, or as a class for expanded clones.

12,TRBJ1-2,TRBV28,once,.,CASRGGDRGYTF,TGTGCCAGCCGAGGGGGGGATCGAGGCTACACCTTC
14,TRBJ2-3,TRBV29-1,.,.,CSVRPGTSTDTQYF,TGCAGCGTCCGACCCGGGACTAGCACAGATACGCAGTATTTT
14,TRBJ2-2,TRBV6-5,.,TRBD1,CASIRQGAIGELFF,TGTGCCAGCATCCGCCAGGGGGCCATCGGGGAGCTGTTTTTT
13,TRBJ2-4,TRBV2,.,.,CASSEPVKNIQYF,TGTGCCAGCAGTGAACCCGTCAAAAACATTCAGTACTTC
12,TRBJ1-5,TRBV27,.,.,CASSNPPEPQHF,TGTGCCAGCAGTAATCCCCCCGAGCCCCAGCATTTT
16,TRBJ2-7,TRBV24-1,.,TRBD1,CATSDAGGINAYEQYF,TGTGCCACCAGTGATGCAGGGGGCATAAACGCCTACGAGCAGTACTTC
14,TRBJ2-5,TRBV5-3,.,.,CARACLGSGETQYF,TGTGCCAGAGCTTGCCTGGGTTCGGGGGAGACCCAGTACTTC
12,TRBJ2-3,TRBV28,.,.,CASRASTDTQYF,TGTGCCAGCAGGGCCAGCACAGATACGCAGTATTTT
15,TRBJ2-1,TRBV7-9,.,.,CASSSGQTGSDEQFF,TGTGCCAGCAGCTCCGGACAGACGGGGTCGGATGAGCAGTTCTTC
13,TRBJ2-1,TRBV24-1,.,TRBD1,CATSEPGTGQEFF,TGTGCCACCAGTGAACCTGGGACAGGCCAAGAGTTCTTC
16,TRBJ1-3,TRBV19,once,.,CASSLGTTSSGNTIYF,TGTGCCAGTAGTCTCGGGACAACTTCCTCTGGAAACACCATATATTTT
17,TRBJ2-2,TRBV7-9,.,TRBD1,CASRTGTGVGEPGELFF,TGTGCCAGCAGAACCGGGACAGGGGTTGGAGAACCCGGGGAGCTGTTTTTT
12,TRBJ1-1,TRBV7-9,few,.,CASSLMNTEAFF,TGTGCCAGCTCCCTTATGAACACTGAAGCTTTCTTT
15,TRBJ1-3,TRBV3-1/TRBV3-2,.,.,CASSFTGSSGNTIYF,TGTGCCAGCAGCTTCACAGGGTCCTCTGGAAACACCATATATTTT
15,TRBJ2-2,TRBV5-8,once,.,CASSLRGSNTGELFF,TGTGCCAGCAGCTTACGGGGGTCTAACACCGGGGAGCTGTTTTTT
16,TRBJ2-7,TRBV28,.,TRBD2,CASSSSGRAGAFEQYF,TGTGCCAGCAGTTCTAGCGGGAGGGCCGGAGCGTTCGAGCAGTACTTC
16,TRBJ1-5,TRBV5-1,.,TRBD1,CASSLEGQGSNQPQHF,TGCGCCAGCAGCTTGGAAGGACAGGGAAGCAATCAGCCCCAGCATTTT
15,TRBJ2-1,TRBV28,.,TRBD1,CASSGPGQGANEQFF,TGTGCCAGCAGTGGCCCGGGACAGGGCGCCAATGAGCAGTTCTTC
17,TRBJ2-7,TRBV7-2,.,TRBD2,CASSLPRWTSGRSEQYF,TGTGCCAGCAGCTTACCTAGATGGACTAGCGGGAGAAGCGAGCAGTACTTC
14,TRBJ1-2,TRBV7-8,.,.,CASSSEILNYGYTF,TGTGCCAGCAGCTCGGAGATTTTAAACTATGGCTACACCTTC
15,TRBJ2-2,TRBV5-6,.,TRBD1,CASSRGQGNTGELFF,TGTGCCAGCAGCCGCGGACAGGGGAACACCGGGGAGCTGTTTTTT
15,TRBJ1-6,TRBV28,.,.,CASSQQGWKNSPLHF,TGTGCCAGCAGCCAACAGGGATGGAAGAATTCACCCCTCCACTTT
13,TRBJ1-3,TRBV6-5,.,.,CASAGPGGNTIYF,TGTGCCAGCGCGGGCCCCGGGGGAAACACCATATATTTT
13,TRBJ2-1,TRBV5-4,once,.,CASSPTANNEQFF,TGTGCCAGCAGCCCAACAGCTAACAATGAGCAGTTCTTC
12,TRBJ2-7,TRBV2,.,.,CASSRSSYEQYF,TGTGCCAGCAGCCGGAGCTCCTACGAGCAGTACTTC
12,TRBJ2-7,TRBV2,.,TRBD2,CASKGLVGEQYF,TGTGCCAGCAAAGGACTAGTGGGCGAGCAGTACTTC
15,TRBJ2-3,TRBV7-6,.,.,CASSRKQGITDTQYF,TGTGCCAGCAGCCGAAAACAGGGTATCACAGATACGCAGTATTTT
19,TRBJ2-7,TRBV6-6,few,TRBD2,CASSPLSGGNYKSSYEQYF,TGTGCCAGCAGTCCCCTTAGCGGGGGAAATTATAAAAGCTCCTACGAGCAGTACTTC
19,TRBJ2-3,TRBV28,.,TRBD2,CASRFTSSGRAEGTDTQYF,TGTGCCAGCAGGTTCACCTCTAGCGGGAGGGCCGAGGGCACAGATACGCAGTATTTT
13,TRBJ2-1,TRBV9,once,TRBD2,CASQRDPYNEQFF,TGTGCCAGCCAGCGGGACCCCTACAATGAGCAGTTCTTC
13,TRBJ1-2,TRBV7-2,.,.,CASSLILNYGYTF,TGTGCCAGCAGCTTAATCCTCAACTATGGCTACACCTTC
16,TRBJ1-2,TRBV18,once,.,CASSPLADSANYGYTF,TGTGCCAGCTCACCACTCGCGGACAGCGCTAACTATGGCTACACCTTC
14,TRBJ1-3,TRBV25-1,.,.,CASIRGTAGNTIYF,TGTGCCAGCATAAGGGGCACAGCTGGAAACACCATATATTTT
19,TRBJ1-3,TRBV6-4,.,TRBD1,CASSDTDRDRKSSGNTIYF,TGTGCCAGCAGTGATACAGACCGGGACAGGAAATCTTCTGGAAACACCATATATTTT
14,TRBJ2-1,TRBV5-1,few,TRBD2,CASSLLAGNNEQFF,TGCGCCAGCAGCCTATTAGCGGGAAACAATGAGCAGTTCTTC
14,TRBJ2-3,TRBV20-1,.,TRBD2,CSASKAGLTDTQYF,TGCAGTGCTAGTAAAGCGGGACTCACAGATACGCAGTATTTT
13,TRBJ1-1,TRBV19,once,.,CASDRTPNTEAFF,TGTGCCAGTGATCGGACACCGAACACTGAAGCTTTCTTT
18,TRBJ1-1,TRBV4-3,.,.,CASSQDKEGRDLGTEAFF,TGCGCCAGCAGCCAAGATAAGGAGGGGCGCGACCTTGGCACTGAAGCTTTCTTT
15,TRBJ2-2,TRBV2,few,.,CASSGGGVNTGELFF,TGTGCCAGCAGTGGAGGGGGAGTAAACACCGGGGAGCTGTTTTTT
15,TRBJ2-3,TRBV3-1/TRBV3-2,.,TRBD2,CASSRSGTSGDTQYF,TGTGCCAGCAGCCGCTCCGGGACTAGCGGAGATACGCAGTATTTT
14,TRBJ1-1,TRBV5-5,.,.,CASSATAQGTEAFF,TGTGCCAGCAGCGCCACGGCCCAGGGAACTGAAGCTTTCTTT
16,TRBJ2-2,TRBV7-9,.,TRBD2,CASSLGPAGVSGELFF,TGTGCCAGCAGCTTAGGACCAGCGGGAGTGTCCGGGGAGCTGTTTTTT
14,TRBJ1-4,TRBV27,.,.,CASKGLSTNEKLFF,TGTGCCAGCAAGGGGCTATCAACTAATGAAAAACTGTTTTTT
14,TRBJ1-5,TRBV27,.,.,CASSSQGNNQPQHF,TGTGCCAGCAGTTCACAGGGCAACAATCAGCCCCAGCATTTT
15,TRBJ2-3,TRBV10-3,.,TRBD1,CAIRGDRGFTDTQYF,TGTGCCATCAGAGGGGACAGGGGTTTCACAGATACGCAGTATTTT
17,TRBJ2-7,TRBV7-9,.,.,CASSLQGMALPGGEQYF,TGTGCCAGCAGCTTACAGGGTATGGCCCTACCTGGGGGGGAGCAGTACTTC
15,TRBJ1-5,TRBV6-2/TRBV6-3,.,TRBD1,CASSYSTGIGQPQHF,TGTGCCAGCAGTTACTCGACAGGGATAGGGCAGCCCCAGCATTTT
13,TRBJ1-6,TRBV6-2/TRBV6-3,.,.,CASSFGGNSPLHF,TGTGCCAGCAGTTTTGGCGGTAATTCACCCCTCCACTTT
17,TRBJ2-6,TRBV5-4,once,TRBD1,CASNTGTGGPGANVLTF,TGTGCCAGCAACACCGGGACAGGGGGCCCTGGGGCCAACGTCCTGACTTTC
17,TRBJ1-1,TRBV2,.,TRBD1,CASSLNPGQILNTEAFF,TGTGCCAGCAGCTTGAATCCGGGACAGATACTTAACACTGAAGCTTTCTTT
15,TRBJ2-3,TRBV28,.,.,CASSTRPGRTDTQYF,TGTGCCAGCAGTACCCGCCCAGGGCGAACAGATACGCAGTATTTT
14,TRBJ2-2,TRBV30,.,TRBD1,CAFSGTGFTGELFF,TGTGCCTTCTCCGGGACAGGGTTCACCGGGGAGCTGTTTTTT
14,TRBJ2-2,TRBV11-2,.,.,CASSLDLIAGELFF,TGTGCCAGCAGCTTAGATCTAATCGCCGGGGAGCTGTTTTTT
13,TRBJ1-5,TRBV7-2,.,TRBD1,CASSLTGDQPQHF,TGTGCCAGCAGCTTGACAGGGGATCAGCCCCAGCATTTT
15,TRBJ1-4,TRBV2,.,TRBD1,CASSRATGSYEKLFF,TGTGCCAGCAGCCGGGCGACAGGGTCGTATGAAAAACTGTTTTTT
16,TRBJ2-7,TRBV5-8,.,TRBD1,CASSLPEVTGGYEQYF,TGTGCCAGCAGCCTCCCCGAGGTCACAGGGGGTTACGAGCAGTACTTC
16,TRBJ2-3,TRBV5-1,.,TRBD2,CASSRWTSGTEGTQYF,TGCGCCAGCAGCCGCTGGACTAGCGGGACGGAAGGTACGCAGTATTTT